This entry is about one T cell receptor (beta chain). What it binds is unknown. The CDR3 runs 16 residues. Germline V gives CDR1 SEHNR, CDR2 FQNEAQ (reference sequence). Losses at the gene ends were 1 base for V and 2 bases for J; bases not matched to a gene: 4. This specimen belongs to a study of cytomegalovirus exposure and HLA in healthy donors. Points from the study as a whole: Further analysis, carried out later, found HLA-associated TCR beta chains more clonally expanded than equally common other chains. Researchers counted over 150 TCR beta chains as cytomegalovirus-associated. Trimming of TCR beta V- and J-genes showed a link, identified in a later analysis, to a missense DCLRE1C variant. Reported findings show TCR beta sequences accurately forecast HLA-A and HLA-B alleles in most subjects.

Primers included in the PCR were 60 Vbeta and 13 Jbeta primers. TCRdb keeps only in-frame clones here, not all; method: immunoSEQ multiplex PCR. The sample holds tens of thousands of clones; about three quarters are singletons and the top ten take less than 4%. The chain carries TRBV7-9 and TRBJ1-5; 8 bases line up with TRBD1. The sequencing sample was made of PBMCs. The TCR sequence derives from a woman under 40 in good health and CMV-seronegative. The CDR3 region has the DNA TGTGCCAGCAGCTTAGGACAACAGGGGGGCAATCAGCCCCAGCATTTT. Amino acid sequence: CASSLGQQGGNQPQHF.